This T cell receptor beta chain was identified during a study of post-analysis software for immune sequencing data. Carried by the TCR beta cDNA libraries were unique molecular identifiers. From the PCR reads, TCRdb called clonotypes with MiXCR, one entry per CDR3 protein. The sample contains about 820,000 distinct CDR3 sequences, about 50% of which appear only once. The CDR3 runs 12 residues. Deletions cut 3 bases from V and 11 bases from J, with 13 bases between. CDR1 and CDR2 (germline): LGHNA, YNFKEQ. Comment on this clonotype: No antigen is known for it.

Overall study findings and caveats: There was significantly lower normalized Chao1 diversity in multiple sclerosis patients than in controls. About five TRBV segments appeared more often in patients than in controls, and TRBV5-6, TRBV5-1 and TRBV20-1 were among these.

What was sequenced was blood. The rearrangement joins TRBV4-2 to TRBJ2-5; weak D call: TRBD2 (6 bases). The sequence was obtained from a girl aged 10 to 17 with multiple sclerosis. The DNA of the CDR3 is TGTGCCAGCAGCCACGTTTCGGGGGAGCAGTACTTC. Its translation: CASSHVSGEQYF.